The rows below give T cell receptor beta chains drawn from one sample of a study of CD8+ T cells in alopecia areata. Produced via immunoSEQ multiplex PCR; TCRdb's table is partial and in-frame only. The sample contains about 130,000 clones, roughly 54% of which appear only once. The sequenced sample was CD4+ T cells sorted from blood, obtained at week 0. Source of these receptors: a human donor with alopecia areata. CDR3s include the opening cysteine and the closing phenylalanine or tryptophan. D genes are given only for firm matches. The size field is filled for only some rows; it gives once, few, many or a size class.

abundance: NA
d_gene: TRBD2
j_gene: TRBJ2-3
v_gene: TRBV4-2
CDR3aa: CASSQVGSGRADTQYF
CDR3nt: TGTGCCAGCAGCCAAGTCGGCAGCGGGAGGGCAGATACGCAGTATTTT

abundance: few
d_gene: TRBD1
j_gene: TRBJ2-1
v_gene: TRBV29-1
CDR3aa: CSVEPGQGAVRQFF
CDR3nt: TGCAGCGTGGAACCGGGACAGGGGGCTGTAAGGCAGTTCTTC

abundance: NA
d_gene: NA
j_gene: TRBJ1-6
v_gene: TRBV2
CDR3aa: CASSVGELGFSPLHF
CDR3nt: TGTGCCAGCAGTGTAGGGGAGCTGGGCTTTTCACCCCTCCACTTT

abundance: NA
d_gene: NA
j_gene: TRBJ1-6
v_gene: TRBV4-2
CDR3aa: CASSWGVFNSPLHF
CDR3nt: TGTGCCAGCAGCTGGGGAGTCTTTAATTCACCCCTCCACTTT

abundance: NA
d_gene: NA
j_gene: TRBJ2-7
v_gene: TRBV4-3
CDR3aa: CASSQEAGQTTYEQYF
CDR3nt: TGCGCCAGCAGCCAAGAAGCGGGACAGACTACCTACGAGCAGTACTTC

abundance: NA
d_gene: TRBD2
j_gene: TRBJ2-1
v_gene: TRBV5-1
CDR3aa: CASSLGTSGDGQFF
CDR3nt: TGCGCCAGCAGCCTCGGGACTAGCGGGGATGGGCAGTTCTTC

abundance: NA
d_gene: NA
j_gene: TRBJ2-6
v_gene: TRBV4-3
CDR3aa: CASSQELVISGANVLTF
CDR3nt: TGCGCCAGCAGCCAAGAATTGGTCATTTCTGGGGCCAACGTCCTGACTTTC

abundance: NA
d_gene: NA
j_gene: TRBJ1-1
v_gene: TRBV5-4
CDR3aa: CASSLVAVMNTEAFF
CDR3nt: TGTGCCAGCAGCTTGGTGGCAGTTATGAACACTGAAGCTTTCTTT

abundance: few
d_gene: TRBD1
j_gene: TRBJ2-2
v_gene: TRBV27
CDR3aa: CASSLKGQGNTGELFF
CDR3nt: TGTGCCAGCAGTTTAAAGGGACAGGGGAACACCGGGGAGCTGTTTTTT

abundance: NA
d_gene: NA
j_gene: TRBJ1-4
v_gene: TRBV25-1
CDR3aa: CASRGAMGEKLFF
CDR3nt: TGTGCCAGCAGAGGGGCGATGGGTGAAAAACTGTTTTTT

abundance: NA
d_gene: NA
j_gene: TRBJ2-3
v_gene: TRBV10-3
CDR3aa: CAISGGQAGDTQYF
CDR3nt: TGTGCCATCAGTGGGGGGCAGGCGGGTGATACGCAGTATTTT

abundance: NA
d_gene: NA
j_gene: TRBJ1-2
v_gene: TRBV12-5
CDR3aa: CASGFSNYGYTF
CDR3nt: TGTGCTAGTGGTTTCTCGAACTATGGCTACACCTTC

abundance: NA
d_gene: TRBD2
j_gene: TRBJ2-7
v_gene: TRBV30
CDR3aa: CAWSVRGGSYEQYF
CDR3nt: TGTGCCTGGAGTGTACGGGGAGGGTCCTACGAGCAGTACTTC

abundance: NA
d_gene: TRBD1
j_gene: TRBJ2-7
v_gene: TRBV5-1
CDR3aa: CATSTTGQGALYEQYF
CDR3nt: TGCGCCACTTCAACGACAGGACAGGGGGCTCTCTACGAGCAGTACTTC

abundance: few
d_gene: NA
j_gene: TRBJ2-2
v_gene: TRBV19
CDR3aa: CASSIIGSSGELFF
CDR3nt: TGTGCCAGTAGTATAATCGGTTCGTCCGGGGAGCTGTTTTTT

abundance: few
d_gene: NA
j_gene: TRBJ2-6
v_gene: TRBV7-9
CDR3aa: CASMGTGANVLTF
CDR3nt: TGTGCCAGCATGGGGACTGGGGCCAACGTCCTGACTTTC

abundance: NA
d_gene: NA
j_gene: TRBJ1-4
v_gene: TRBV15
CDR3aa: CATSRNQNEKLFF
CDR3nt: TGTGCCACCAGCAGGAACCAGAATGAAAAACTGTTTTTT

abundance: few
d_gene: NA
j_gene: TRBJ1-5
v_gene: TRBV19
CDR3aa: CASSLLFQPQHF
CDR3nt: TGTGCCAGTAGTCTATTGTTTCAGCCCCAGCATTTT

abundance: NA
d_gene: TRBD2
j_gene: TRBJ2-7
v_gene: TRBV18
CDR3aa: CASSPLSGGAYEQYF
CDR3nt: TGTGCCAGCTCACCCCTTAGCGGGGGGGCCTACGAGCAGTACTTC

abundance: NA
d_gene: TRBD2
j_gene: TRBJ2-1
v_gene: TRBV5-1
CDR3aa: CASSSGTSSYNEQFF
CDR3nt: TGCGCCAGCAGCTCTGGGACTAGCTCCTACAATGAGCAGTTCTTC

abundance: NA
d_gene: NA
j_gene: TRBJ2-5
v_gene: TRBV5-4
CDR3aa: CASSLGTPTGYF
CDR3nt: TGTGCCAGCAGCTTAGGGACCCCGACCGGGTACTTC

abundance: few
d_gene: NA
j_gene: TRBJ2-3
v_gene: TRBV7-2
CDR3aa: CASSLERADTQYF
CDR3nt: TGTGCCAGCAGCTTAGAGCGGGCAGATACGCAGTATTTT

abundance: NA
d_gene: NA
j_gene: TRBJ1-6
v_gene: TRBV6-5
CDR3aa: CASSPWGFSSPLHF
CDR3nt: TGTGCCAGCTCCCCATGGGGATTTAGTTCACCCCTCCACTTT

abundance: few
d_gene: NA
j_gene: TRBJ2-3
v_gene: TRBV5-4
CDR3aa: CASSLDRATSTDTQYF
CDR3nt: TGTGCCAGCAGCTTGGACAGAGCTACTAGCACAGATACGCAGTATTTT

abundance: NA
d_gene: TRBD1
j_gene: TRBJ2-7
v_gene: TRBV7-2
CDR3aa: CASSLEVSSGQGVYEQYF
CDR3nt: TGTGCCAGCAGCTTGGAGGTGTCCTCCGGACAGGGGGTATACGAGCAGTACTTC

abundance: few
d_gene: TRBD2
j_gene: TRBJ2-2
v_gene: TRBV27
CDR3aa: CASSLPLLAGETGELFF
CDR3nt: TGTGCCAGCAGTTTACCTCTACTAGCGGGGGAGACCGGGGAGCTGTTTTTT

abundance: NA
d_gene: NA
j_gene: TRBJ1-6
v_gene: TRBV9
CDR3aa: CASSVQANNSPLHF
CDR3nt: TGTGCCAGCAGCGTACAGGCCAATAATTCACCCCTCCACTTT